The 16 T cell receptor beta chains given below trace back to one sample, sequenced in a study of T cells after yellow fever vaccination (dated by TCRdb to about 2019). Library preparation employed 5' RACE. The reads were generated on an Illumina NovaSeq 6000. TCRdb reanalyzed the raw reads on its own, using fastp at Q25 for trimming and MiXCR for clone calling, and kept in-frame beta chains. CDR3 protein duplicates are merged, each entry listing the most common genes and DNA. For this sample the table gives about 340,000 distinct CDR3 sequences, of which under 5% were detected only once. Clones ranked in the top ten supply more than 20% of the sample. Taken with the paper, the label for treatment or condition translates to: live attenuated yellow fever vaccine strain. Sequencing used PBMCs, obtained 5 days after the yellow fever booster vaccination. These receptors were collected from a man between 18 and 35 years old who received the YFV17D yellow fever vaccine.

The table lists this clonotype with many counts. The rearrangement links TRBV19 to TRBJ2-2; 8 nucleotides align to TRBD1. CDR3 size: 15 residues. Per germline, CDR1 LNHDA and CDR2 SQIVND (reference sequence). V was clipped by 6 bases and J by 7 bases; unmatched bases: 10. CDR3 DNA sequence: TGTGCCAGTAGAACAGCGTCAGGGGGCATCGGGGAGCTGTTTTTT. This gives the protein CASRTASGGIGELFF.

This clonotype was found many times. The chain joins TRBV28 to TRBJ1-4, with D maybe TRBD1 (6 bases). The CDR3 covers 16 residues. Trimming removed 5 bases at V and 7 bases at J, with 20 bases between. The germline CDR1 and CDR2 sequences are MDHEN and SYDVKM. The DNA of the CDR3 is TGTGCCAGCAGTACCCCGTCCAAACAGGGAGGTGAAAAACTGTTTTTT. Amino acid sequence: CASSTPSKQGGEKLFF.

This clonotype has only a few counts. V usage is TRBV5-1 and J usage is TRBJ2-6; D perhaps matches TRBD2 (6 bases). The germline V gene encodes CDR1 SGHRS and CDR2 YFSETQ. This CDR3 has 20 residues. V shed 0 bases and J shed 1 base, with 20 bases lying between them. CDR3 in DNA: TGCGCCAGCAGCTTGGTTCCGGCTGGCGGGGTTCTATCTGGGGCCAACGTCCTGACTTTC. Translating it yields CASSLVPAGGVLSGANVLTF.

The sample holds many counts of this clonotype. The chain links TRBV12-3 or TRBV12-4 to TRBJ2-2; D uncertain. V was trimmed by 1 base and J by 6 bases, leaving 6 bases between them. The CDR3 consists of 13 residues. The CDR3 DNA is TGTGCCAGCAGTTTAGTAGGGCCCGGGGAGCTGTTTTTT. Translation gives CASSLVGPGELFF.

CDR3 residues: CSARAQGNSNQPQHF. The CDR3 DNA is TGCAGTGCTAGGGCACAGGGGAATAGCAATCAGCCCCAGCATTTT. The V call is TRBV20-1, the J call TRBJ1-5; 7 bases align to TRBD1. The CDR3 spans 15 residues. Germline CDR1 DFQATT, CDR2 SNEGSKA (reference sequence). J lost 0 bases, V lost 3 bases, and 5 bases had no gene match.

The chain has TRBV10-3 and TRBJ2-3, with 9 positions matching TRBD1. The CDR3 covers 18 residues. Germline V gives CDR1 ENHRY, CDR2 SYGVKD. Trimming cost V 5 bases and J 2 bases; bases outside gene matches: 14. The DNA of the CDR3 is TGTGCCATCAGTTCCAACCTCGCCCGGACAGGGGACACAGATACGCAGTATTTT. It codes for CAISSNLARTGDTDTQYF.

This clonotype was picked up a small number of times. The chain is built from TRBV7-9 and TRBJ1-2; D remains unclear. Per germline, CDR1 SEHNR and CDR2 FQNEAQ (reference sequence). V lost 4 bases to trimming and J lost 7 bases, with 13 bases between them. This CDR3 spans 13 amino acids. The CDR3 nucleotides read TGTGCCAGCAGCTCCTCCGGGCGGGGTGGCTACACCTTC. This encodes CASSSSGRGGYTF.

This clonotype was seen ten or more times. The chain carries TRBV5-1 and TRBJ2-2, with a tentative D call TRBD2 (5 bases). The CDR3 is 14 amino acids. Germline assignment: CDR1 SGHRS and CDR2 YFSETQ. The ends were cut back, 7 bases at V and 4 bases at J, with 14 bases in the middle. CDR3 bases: TGCGCCAGCCGAGCGGCGAGAGGCACCGGGGAGCTGTTTTTT. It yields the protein CASRAARGTGELFF.

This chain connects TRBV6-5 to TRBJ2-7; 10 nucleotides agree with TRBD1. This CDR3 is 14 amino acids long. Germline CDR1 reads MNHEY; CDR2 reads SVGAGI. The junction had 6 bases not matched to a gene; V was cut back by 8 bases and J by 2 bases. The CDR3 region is CASRDRGSTYEQYF. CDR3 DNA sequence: TGTGCCAGCCGGGACAGGGGATCCACCTACGAGCAGTACTTC.

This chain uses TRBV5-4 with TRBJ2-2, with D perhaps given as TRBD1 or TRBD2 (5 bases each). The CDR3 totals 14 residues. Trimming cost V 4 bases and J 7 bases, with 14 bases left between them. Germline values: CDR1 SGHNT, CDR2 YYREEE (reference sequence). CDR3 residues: CASSPGTLIGELFF. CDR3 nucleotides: TGTGCCAGCAGCCCCGGGACCCTCATCGGGGAGCTGTTTTTT.

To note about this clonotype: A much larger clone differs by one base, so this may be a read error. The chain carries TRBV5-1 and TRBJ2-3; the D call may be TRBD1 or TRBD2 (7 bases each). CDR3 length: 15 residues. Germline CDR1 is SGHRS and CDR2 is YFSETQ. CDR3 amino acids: CASSSGGQLTDTQFF. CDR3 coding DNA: TGCGCCAGCAGCTCGGGGGGACAGCTCACAGATACGCAGTTTTTT.

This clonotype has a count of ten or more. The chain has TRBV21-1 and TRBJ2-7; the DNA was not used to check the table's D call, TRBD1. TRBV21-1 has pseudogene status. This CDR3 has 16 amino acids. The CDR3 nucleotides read TGTGCCAGCAGCAAAGATCGGGCGCCGGCCAGTCACGAGCAGTACGTC. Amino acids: CASSKDRAPASHEQYV.

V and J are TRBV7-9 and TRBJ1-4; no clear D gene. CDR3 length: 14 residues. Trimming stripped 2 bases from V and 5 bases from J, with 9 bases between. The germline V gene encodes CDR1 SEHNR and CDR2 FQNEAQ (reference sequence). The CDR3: CASSLRQLNEKLFF. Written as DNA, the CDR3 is TGTGCCAGCAGCTTAAGACAACTAAATGAAAAACTGTTTTTT.

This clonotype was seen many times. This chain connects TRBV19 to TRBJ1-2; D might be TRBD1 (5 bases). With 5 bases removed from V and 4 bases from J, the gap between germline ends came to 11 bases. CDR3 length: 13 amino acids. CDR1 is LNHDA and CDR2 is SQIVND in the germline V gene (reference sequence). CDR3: CASSPGLGYGYTF. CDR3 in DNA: TGTGCCAGTAGTCCGGGACTGGGCTATGGCTACACCTTC.

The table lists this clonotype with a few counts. This CDR3 reads CASRFLGAAQYF. The CDR3 nucleotides read TGTGCCAGCAGGTTCCTCGGGGCGGCCCAGTACTTC. The chain has TRBV7-2 and TRBJ2-5; TRBD1 or TRBD2 may be the D gene (5 bases each). Per germline, CDR1 SGHTA and CDR2 FQGNSA. There are 12 residues in the CDR3. Trimming cost V 6 bases and J 9 bases, with 14 bases left between them.

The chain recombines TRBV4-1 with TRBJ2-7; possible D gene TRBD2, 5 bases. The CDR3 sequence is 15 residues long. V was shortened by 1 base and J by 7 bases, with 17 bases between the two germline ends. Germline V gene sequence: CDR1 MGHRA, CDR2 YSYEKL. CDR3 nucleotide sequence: TGCGCCAGCAGCCAAGGGTCCGGACTCAGGTCGGAGCAGTACTTC. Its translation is CASSQGSGLRSEQYF.